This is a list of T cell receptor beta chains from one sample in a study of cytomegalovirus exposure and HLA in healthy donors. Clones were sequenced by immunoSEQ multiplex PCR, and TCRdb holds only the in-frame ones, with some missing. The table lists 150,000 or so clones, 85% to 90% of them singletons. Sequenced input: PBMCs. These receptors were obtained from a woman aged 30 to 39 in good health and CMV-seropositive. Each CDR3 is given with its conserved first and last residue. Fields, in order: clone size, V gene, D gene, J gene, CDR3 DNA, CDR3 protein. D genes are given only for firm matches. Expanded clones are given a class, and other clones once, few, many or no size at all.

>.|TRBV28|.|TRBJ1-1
TGTGCCAGCAGTTTAGCGGGCAGCTCTCAAACTGAAGCTTTCTTT
CASSLAGSSQTEAFF
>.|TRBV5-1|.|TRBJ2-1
TGCGCCAGCAGCTTAGGCGGGAACTCCTACAATGAGCAGTTCTTC
CASSLGGNSYNEQFF
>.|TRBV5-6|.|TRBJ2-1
TGTGCCAGCAGCCATCTGCTACGTGCTTCCTACAATGAGCAGTTCTTC
CASSHLLRASYNEQFF
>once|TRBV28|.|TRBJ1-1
TGTGCCAGCAGTTTGACCCAGGCCGCGAACACTGAAGCTTTCTTT
CASSLTQAANTEAFF
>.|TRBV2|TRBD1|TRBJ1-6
TGTGCCGGCCAGACAGGGGATAATTCACCCCTCCACTTT
CAGQTGDNSPLHF
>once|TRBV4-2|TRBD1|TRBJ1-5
TGTGCCAGCAGCCAAGATGGGGACAGGGTCAATCAGCCCCAGCATTTT
CASSQDGDRVNQPQHF
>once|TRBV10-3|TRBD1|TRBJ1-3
TGTGCCATCAACCAGACAGGGAAATCCGGAAACACCATATATTTT
CAINQTGKSGNTIYF
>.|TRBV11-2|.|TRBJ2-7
TGTGCCAGCAGCTTAGTAGCAGGGTTTACCCGAAATTCCTACGAGCAGTACTTC
CASSLVAGFTRNSYEQYF
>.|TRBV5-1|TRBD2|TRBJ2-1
TGCGCCAGCAGCTTGGTCCCTAGCGGGGGAGACAATGAGCAGTTCTTC
CASSLVPSGGDNEQFF
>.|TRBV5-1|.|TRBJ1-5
TGCGCCAGCAGCTTGTTGGAAGGGGGACAGCCCCAGCATTTT
CASSLLEGGQPQHF
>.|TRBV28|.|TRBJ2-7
TGTGCCAGCAGTTCCCAGTACGAGCAGTACTTC
CASSSQYEQYF
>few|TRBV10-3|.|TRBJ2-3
TGTGCCACCGCCGACAGCTCTAGCACAGATACGCAGTATTTT
CATADSSSTDTQYF
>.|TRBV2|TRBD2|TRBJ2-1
TGTGCCAGCAGCTTCACTAGCGGGAGCTACAATGAGCAGTTCTTC
CASSFTSGSYNEQFF
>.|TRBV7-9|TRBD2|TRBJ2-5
TGTGCCAGCAGCACCGGGACTAGCGGGGACCAAGAGACCCAGTACTTC
CASSTGTSGDQETQYF
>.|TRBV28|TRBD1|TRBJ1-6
TGTGCCAGCACATTAGTAGGGGGCCGCTACTCACCCCTCCACTTT
CASTLVGGRYSPLHF
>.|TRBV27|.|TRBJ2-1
TGTGCCAGCAGTTTATTCTCGGCGGGACCGCAGTTCTTC
CASSLFSAGPQFF
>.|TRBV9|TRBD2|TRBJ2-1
TGTGCCAGCAGCGTAGTTGGCACTAGCGGGGGGCTTGAGCAGTTCTTC
CASSVVGTSGGLEQFF
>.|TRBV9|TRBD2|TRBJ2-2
TGTGCCAGCAGCGTAGCGGGGGGTGTGGGTTCCGGGGAGCTGTTTTTT
CASSVAGGVGSGELFF
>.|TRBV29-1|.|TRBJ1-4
TGCAGCGTCCGGGGAGGGGGTAATGAAAAACTGTTTTTT
CSVRGGGNEKLFF
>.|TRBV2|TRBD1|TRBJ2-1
TGTGCCAGCAGTTCGGGACAGGGGTGGGATGAGCAGTTCTTC
CASSSGQGWDEQFF
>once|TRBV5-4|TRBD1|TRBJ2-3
TGTGCCAGCAGCTTGCCCACCGACAGGGGGGGCGATACGCAGTATTTT
CASSLPTDRGGDTQYF
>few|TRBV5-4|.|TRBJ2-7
TGTGCCAGCAGCTGGGGGGTGGTAAACGAGCAGTACTTC
CASSWGVVNEQYF
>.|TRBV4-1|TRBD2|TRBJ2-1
TGCGCCAGCAGCCCTATAGCGGGAGGGTACAATGAGCAGTTCTTC
CASSPIAGGYNEQFF
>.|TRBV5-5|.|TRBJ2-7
TGTGCCAGCAGCTTGGTTCTGGCTCTGAAGGGGGACGAGCAGTACTTC
CASSLVLALKGDEQYF
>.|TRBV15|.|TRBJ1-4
TGTGCCACCAGCAGAGATCAGGGGAGTAATGAAAAACTGTTTTTT
CATSRDQGSNEKLFF
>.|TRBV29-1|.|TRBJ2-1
TGCAGCGGGAGCAGCTCCTACAATGAGCAGTTCTTC
CSGSSSYNEQFF
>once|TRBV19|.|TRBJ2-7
TGTGCCAGTAGTAAGGACACCTCCTACGAGCAGTACTTC
CASSKDTSYEQYF
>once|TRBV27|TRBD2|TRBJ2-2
TGTGCCAGTAAGGGACTAGCGGGAGGCCCCGGGGAGCTGTTTTTT
CASKGLAGGPGELFF
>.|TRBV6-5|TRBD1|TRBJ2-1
TGTGCCAGCAGTTACCTGGGACAGGGGGCGGGCAATGAGCAGTTCTTC
CASSYLGQGAGNEQFF
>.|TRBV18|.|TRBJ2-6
TGTGCCAGCTCACCCCCAGGAACCTCTGGGGCCAACGTCCTGACTTTC
CASSPPGTSGANVLTF
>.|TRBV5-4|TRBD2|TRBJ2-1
TGTGCCAGCAGCTTGGTTGTTTTGGCGGGAGGGGGCAATGAGCAGTTCTTC
CASSLVVLAGGGNEQFF
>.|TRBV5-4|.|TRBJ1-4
TGTGCCAGCAGCTTGGGGCAGGGTAATGAAAAACTGTTTTTT
CASSLGQGNEKLFF
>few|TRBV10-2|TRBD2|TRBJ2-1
TGCGCCAGCGGCGGGAGGACGGGGTACAATGAGCAGTTCTTC
CASGGRTGYNEQFF
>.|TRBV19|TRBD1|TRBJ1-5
TGTGCCAGTAGTATAACGCGCAGGGGGCATCAGCCCCAGCATTTT
CASSITRRGHQPQHF
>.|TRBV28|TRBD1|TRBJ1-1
TGTGCCAGCAGTCCGAGGACAGGGTATCACACTGAAGCTTTCTTT
CASSPRTGYHTEAFF
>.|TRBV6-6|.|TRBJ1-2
TGTGCCAGCAGTTTGGACATTTCCTATGGCTACACCTTC
CASSLDISYGYTF
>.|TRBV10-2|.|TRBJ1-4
TGCGCCAGCAGTGAGGGCAGGGCCTTTAATGAAAAACTGTTTTTT
CASSEGRAFNEKLFF
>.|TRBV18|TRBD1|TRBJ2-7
TGTGCCAGCTCGTTCAGTAGGGGGCGTAACTACGAGCAGTACTTC
CASSFSRGRNYEQYF
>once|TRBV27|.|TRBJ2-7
TGTGCCAGCAGTTTATTGGCTAGGGGGAACGAGCAGTACTTC
CASSLLARGNEQYF
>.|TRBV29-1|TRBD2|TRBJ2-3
TGCGGGCTCACTAGCGACTCAGATACGCAGTATTTT
CGLTSDSDTQYF
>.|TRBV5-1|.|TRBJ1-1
TGCGCCAGCAGCTTGGCGGTGAACACTGAAGCTTTCTTT
CASSLAVNTEAFF
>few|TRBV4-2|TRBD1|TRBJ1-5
TGTGCCAGCAGCCAAGTTTTGGGACAGGGGAACCAGCCCCAGCATTTT
CASSQVLGQGNQPQHF
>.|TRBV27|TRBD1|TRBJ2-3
TGTGCCAGCAGTGAATCCGGGACAGGAACCACAGATACGCAGTATTTT
CASSESGTGTTDTQYF